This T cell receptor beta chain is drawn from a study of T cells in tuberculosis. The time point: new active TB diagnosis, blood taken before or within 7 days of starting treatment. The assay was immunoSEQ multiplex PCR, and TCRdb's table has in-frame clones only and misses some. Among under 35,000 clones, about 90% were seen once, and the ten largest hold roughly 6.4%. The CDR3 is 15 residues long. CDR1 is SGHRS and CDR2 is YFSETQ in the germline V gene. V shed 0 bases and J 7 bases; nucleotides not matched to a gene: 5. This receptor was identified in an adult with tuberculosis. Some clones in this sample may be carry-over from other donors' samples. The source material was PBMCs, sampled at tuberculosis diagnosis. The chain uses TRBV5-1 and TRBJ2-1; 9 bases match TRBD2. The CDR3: CASSLAGTSRNEQFF. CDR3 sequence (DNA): TGCGCCAGCAGCTTGGCCGGGACTAGCAGGAATGAGCAGTTCTTC.